This T cell receptor (beta chain) was documented in a study of beta chain features in type 1 diabetes. Study-wide background: Sorted cell examination encompassed 85 million to 130 million cells across all samples.

A few counts support this clone. Every donor had blood drawn once into heparin, roughly 0.11 L on average. Sequenced material consisted of expressed TCRB transcripts (all of the isolated RNA was reverse transcribed). The average read count of naive, central memory and regulatory T cell samples was a few million. TCRdb keeps only in-frame clones here, not all; method: immunoSEQ multiplex PCR. This table holds over 700,000 clones, roughly 15% found once. The TCR sequence derives from a woman aged 18 to 35 in good health. The sequencing input was naive CD4+ T cells from blood.

Written as DNA, the CDR3 is TGTGCCAGCTCACCATCCAGGGATGAAGCTTTCTTT. It yields the protein CASSPSRDEAFF. The V gene is TRBV18, the J gene TRBJ1-1; weak D call: TRBD1 (5 bases). Trimming took 2 bases from V and 7 from J, leaving 8 bases between them. This CDR3 has 12 residues. Germline CDR1 reads KGHSH; CDR2 reads LQKENI.